These 32 T cell receptor beta chains were all obtained from the same sample, sequenced in a study of T cell repertoires in cytomegalovirus infection (dated by TCRdb to the late 2010s). Sequencing used an Illumina HiSeq 1500. The raw public data were reprocessed by TCRdb itself: fastp quality trimming at Q25, MiXCR clonotype calling, in-frame beta chains only. For every CDR3 protein sequence, its rows merge into one entry that carries the most common genes and DNA. This sample lists about 310,000 distinct CDR3 sequences; roughly 15% were detected once. About 11% of the sample belongs to the ten largest clones. The sequencing sample was made of PBMCs. These receptors came from a human donor in good health (CMV status not recorded). Some clones in this sample may be carry-over from other donors' samples.

This clonotype was recorded only once. Being one base from a much bigger clone, this may be a read error. The chain links TRBV3-1 to TRBJ2-2, with 13 bases identical to TRBD2. Germline values: CDR1 LGHDT, CDR2 YNNKEL (reference sequence). The CDR3 sequence is 17 residues long. The V gene end was trimmed by 4 bases and the J gene end by 0 bases; junction bases not matched to a gene: 2. The CDR3 DNA follows: TGTGCCAGCAGCCGGACTAGCGGGGGCTCGAACACCGGGGAGCTGTTTTTT. The encoded protein is CASSRTSGGSNTGELFF.

In this sample, this clonotype turned up a few times. V is TRBV5-1 and J is TRBJ2-1; D unresolved. V was trimmed by 0 bases and J by 4 bases, leaving 11 bases between them. The CDR3 length is 15 residues. From germline, CDR1 is SGHRS and CDR2 YFSETQ. DNA of the CDR3: TGCGCCAGCAGCTTGGACCAAACCTTGTACAATGAGCAGTTCTTC. Its translation is CASSLDQTLYNEQFF.

This clonotype occurred many times. This sequence joins TRBV7-6 and TRBJ2-5; the D is unclear. V was pared by 2 bases and J by 2 bases, with 15 bases between. The CDR3 has 16 residues. From germline, CDR1 is SGHVS and CDR2 FNYEAQ. CDR3 DNA: TGTGCCAGCAGCTTAAATGGTTTGGCGGCACAAGAGACCCAGTACTTC. Its protein product is CASSLNGLAAQETQYF.

At least ten counts were recorded for this clonotype. This chain links TRBV7-2 with TRBJ1-4; the match to TRBD1 covers 8 bases. Germline CDR1 is SGHTA and CDR2 is FQGNSA. The CDR3 contains 14 residues. Trimming removed 3 bases from V and 4 bases from J; junction bases left unmatched: 1. The CDR3 bases are TGTGCCAGCAGCTTGGGACAGGTTAATGAAAAACTGTTTTTT. Its translation is CASSLGQVNEKLFF.

The chain carries TRBV20-1 and TRBJ1-6, with D tentatively TRBD1 (5 bases). The CDR3 is 14 residues long. Germline V CDR1 and CDR2: DFQATT, SNEGSKA (reference sequence). V was clipped by 3 bases and J by 2 bases, with 8 bases between them. The CDR3 DNA reads TGCAGTGCTAGCCGGGGGACCTATAATTCACCCCTCCACTTT. This translates into CSASRGTYNSPLHF.

This clonotype was counted at least ten times. The chain has TRBV25-1 and TRBJ2-7, with 8 bases identical to TRBD1. Germline CDR1 is MGHDK and CDR2 is SYGVNS. V was clipped by 1 base and J by 6 bases; unmatched bases: 8. The CDR3 has 15 residues. CDR3: CASSESGRGRSEQYF. The CDR3 nucleotides read TGTGCCAGCAGTGAATCGGGCAGGGGGCGATCCGAGCAGTACTTC.

The gene calls are TRBV27 and TRBJ2-7; 7 bases are a match to TRBD1. The germline gives CDR1 MNHEY, CDR2 SMNVEV (reference sequence). The V gene end was trimmed by 6 bases and the J gene end by 5 bases; junction bases not matched to a gene: 10. The CDR3 is made up of 14 amino acids. The CDR3 is CASSFSRTGDEQYF. CDR3 nucleotide sequence: TGTGCCAGCAGCTTTTCTCGGACAGGAGACGAGCAGTACTTC.

The V and J genes are TRBV4-1 and TRBJ1-1; D might be TRBD1 (5 bases). Germline lookup yields CDR1 MGHRA and CDR2 YSYEKL. Deletions cut 0 bases from V and 4 bases from J, with 12 bases between. The CDR3 sequence is 15 residues long. The CDR3: CASSQEEGRGTEAFF. Here the CDR3 DNA reads TGCGCCAGCAGCCAAGAGGAGGGAAGGGGCACTGAAGCTTTCTTT.

This clonotype was observed at least ten times. This chain joins TRBV5-4 and TRBJ2-3, with 14 bases that match TRBD2. There are 17 residues in the CDR3. In germline, CDR1 is SGHNT, CDR2 YYREEE (reference sequence). Trimming removed 4 bases from V and 6 bases from J; junction bases left unmatched: 10. The CDR3 spells CASSLGLAGALPDTQYF. The CDR3 bases are TGTGCCAGCAGCCTGGGACTAGCGGGGGCCCTCCCTGATACGCAGTATTTT.

For this clonotype: The junction differs from germline at one of its ends, possibly a read error. The chain joins TRBV12-3 or TRBV12-4 to TRBJ2-3; TRBD2 aligns across 9 bases. The CDR3 totals 15 residues. The CDR3 is CASSLAGSFIDTQYF. The CDR3 bases are TGTGCCAGCAGTCTAGCGGGGAGCTTCATAGATACGCAGTATTTT.

This clonotype was recorded at least ten times. The J gene is TRBJ2-7, the V gene TRBV7-2; D gene ambiguous. CDR1 is SGHTA, CDR2 FQGNSA, per germline. The CDR3 has 16 residues. The V and J ends lost 0 bases and 1 base respectively, with 13 bases between them. The CDR3 sequence is CASSLAATDGSYEQYF. In DNA form, the CDR3 reads TGTGCCAGCAGCTTAGCGGCGACGGACGGATCCTACGAGCAGTACTTC. Variable domain in full (rest from reference TRBV7-2 and TRBJ2-7): GAGVSQSPSNKVTEKGKDVELRCDPISGHTALYWYRQSLGQGLEFLIYFQGNSAPDKSGLPSDRFSAERTGGSVSTLTIQRTQQEDSAVYLCASSLAATDGSYEQYFGPGTRLTVT.

The chain employs TRBV5-4 and TRBJ2-7; 11 nucleotides match TRBD1. Trimming at V came to 4 bases and at J to 4 bases, leaving 4 bases not matched to a gene. Germline V gene lookup returns CDR1 SGHNT and CDR2 YYREEE (reference sequence). The CDR3 is made up of 14 amino acids. This CDR3 reads CASSPDRGPYEQYF. The CDR3 DNA reads as TGTGCCAGCAGCCCGGACAGGGGGCCTTACGAGCAGTACTTC.

The table lists this clonotype with a few counts. V usage is TRBV7-9 and J usage is TRBJ1-2, with a possible D match to TRBD1 (5 bases). CDR1 SEHNR and CDR2 FQNEAQ come from the germline V gene (reference sequence). The ends were cut back, 5 bases at V and 4 bases at J, with 14 bases in the middle. The CDR3 covers 14 residues. CDR3 protein: CASSRTGPTYGYTF. CDR3 sequence (DNA): TGTGCCAGCAGCCGTACGGGACCGACCTATGGCTACACCTTC.

This clonotype was seen many times. V is TRBV4-1 and J is TRBJ2-7; D unresolved. V was shortened by 1 base and J by 0 bases, with 7 bases between the two germline ends. This CDR3 spans 14 amino acids. In germline, CDR1 is MGHRA, CDR2 YSYEKL. CDR3: CASSQAISSYEQYF. The DNA for the CDR3 is TGCGCCAGCAGCCAAGCTATTAGCTCCTACGAGCAGTACTTC.

This clonotype was counted only a few times. The chain joins TRBV4-3 to TRBJ1-1; tentative D call: TRBD1 (6 bases). Germline assignment: CDR1 LGHNA and CDR2 YSLEER. The CDR3 has 15 residues. V was shortened by 4 bases and J by 2 bases, with 14 bases between the two germline ends. For the CDR3, the DNA is TGCGCCAGCAGCCCAGGAGGACAGCTAAACACTGAAGCTTTCTTT. It yields the protein CASSPGGQLNTEAFF.

Concerning this clonotype: At one boundary the junction diverges from the germline segment, which might be a read error. The J gene is TRBJ1-5, the V gene TRBV28; 7 bases agree with TRBD1. CDR3 length equals 16 residues. Germline V gene sequence: CDR1 MDHEN, CDR2 SYDVKM. Here the CDR3 DNA reads TGTGCCAGCACCTTATCTGGCAGGGGGAGCAATCAGCACCAGCATTTT. It yields the protein CASTLSGRGSNQHQHF.

This clonotype was detected a few times. The rearrangement links TRBV24-1 to TRBJ2-1; the match to TRBD2 covers 9 bases. With 4 bases clipped from V and 7 bases from J, the junction kept 13 bases outside the gene matches. CDR3 length: 17 amino acids. Germline V gene data show CDR1 as KGHDR and CDR2 as SFDVKD. The CDR3 DNA sequence: TGTGCCACCAGTGACCGATCCGCGGGGGGGCGAGGAAATGAGCAGTTCTTC. It codes for CATSDRSAGGRGNEQFF.

The chain combines TRBV20-1 with TRBJ1-1; maybe TRBD1 (5 bases). Trimming cost V 1 base and J 4 bases, with 13 bases left between them. This CDR3 is 14 amino acids long. Germline V CDR1 and CDR2: DFQATT, SNEGSKA (reference sequence). Here the CDR3 reads CSARGNGGPTEAFF. CDR3 coding DNA: TGCAGTGCTAGAGGAAATGGGGGACCCACTGAAGCTTTCTTT.

As for this clonotype: An end of the junction does not agree with germline; a read error may underlie this. This chain connects TRBV27 to TRBJ1-1; no reliable D call. CDR3 length equals 13 residues. Germline CDR1 is MNHEY and CDR2 is SMNVEV (reference sequence). The CDR3: CASSLVKNTVAFF. DNA for the CDR3: TGTGCCAGCAGTTTAGTGAAAAACACTGTAGCTTTCTTT.

This clonotype was seen repeatedly, ten times or more. The V and J genes are TRBV4-1 and TRBJ1-1; no clear D gene. This CDR3 is 13 amino acids long. The V gene lost 0 bases and the J gene lost 5 bases, with 7 bases spanning the gap. Germline V CDR1 and CDR2: MGHRA, YSYEKL. This CDR3 is CASSQEWDTEAFF. Written as DNA, the CDR3 is TGCGCCAGCAGCCAAGAGTGGGATACTGAAGCTTTCTTT.

This clonotype was observed many times. The V and J genes are TRBV7-8 and TRBJ2-3; 10 nucleotides align to TRBD2. This CDR3 is built from 16 residues. V lost 0 bases and J lost 6; bases outside the gene matches: 6. The germline V gene encodes CDR1 SGHVS and CDR2 FQNEAQ. CDR3: CASSLAQLAGRDTQYF. CDR3 nucleotide sequence: TGTGCCAGCAGCTTAGCCCAACTAGCGGGGAGGGATACGCAGTATTTT.

This clonotype was observed a handful of times. The chain employs TRBV19 and TRBJ2-7, with 8 bases matching TRBD1. V was pared by 3 bases and J by 7 bases, with 14 bases of the junction left unmatched. The CDR3 covers 16 residues. Germline CDR1 and CDR2: LNHDA and SQIVND (reference sequence). CDR3 bases: TGTGCCAGTAGTATCGGAATCCGGACAGGGCCACGAGAGCAGTACTTC. Translation: CASSIGIRTGPREQYF.

This clonotype was found many times. The chain couples TRBV10-3 to TRBJ1-5, with 8 bases identical to TRBD1. The CDR3 sequence is 14 residues long. The V segment lost 2 bases and the J segment 7 bases; nucleotides outside the gene matches: 4. Germline V gives CDR1 ENHRY, CDR2 SYGVKD. The CDR3 is CAISEAQGAQPQHF. The CDR3 region has the DNA TGTGCCATCAGTGAGGCGCAGGGGGCCCAGCCCCAGCATTTT.

V and J are TRBV28 and TRBJ1-5, with no clear D. V lost 5 bases and J lost 8, with 16 bases in between. In germline, CDR1 is MDHEN, CDR2 SYDVKM. This CDR3 has 14 residues. The CDR3 nucleotides are TGTGCCAGCAGTACATCTTCCAGCGGGGAGCCCCAGCATTTT. The encoded protein is CASSTSSSGEPQHF.

This clonotype was counted ten times or more. The chain uses TRBV7-2 and TRBJ1-3; TRBD1 is a possible D gene (5 bases). Trimming took off 1 base at V and 2 bases at J, with 9 bases between the two ends. CDR1 SGHTA and CDR2 FQGNSA come from the germline V gene. CDR3 length: 15 amino acids. The chain's CDR3 is CASSLGSGPGNTIYF. The CDR3 region has the DNA TGTGCCAGCAGCTTAGGATCGGGACCTGGAAACACCATATATTTT. The complete variable domain, with remaining parts taken from reference TRBV7-2 and TRBJ1-3, reads GAGVSQSPSNKVTEKGKDVELRCDPISGHTALYWYRQSLGQGLEFLIYFQGNSAPDKSGLPSDRFSAERTGGSVSTLTIQRTQQEDSAVYLCASSLGSGPGNTIYFGEGSWLTVV.

This clonotype was counted at least ten times. This sequence joins TRBV6-6 and TRBJ2-2; 8 nucleotides line up with TRBD2. The CDR3 spans 16 residues. Germline lookup yields CDR1 MNHNY and CDR2 SVGAGI (reference sequence). Germline trimming cut 2 bases from V and 6 bases from J; bases unmatched to any gene: 8. The DNA of the CDR3 is TGTGCCAGCAGTTACCCGGGAGGGCCCATGGCCGGGGAGCTGTTTTTT. It codes for CASSYPGGPMAGELFF.

This clonotype was counted at least ten times. The CDR3 nucleotides are TGCGCCAGCAGCCCTAGTCAGGGGGCCTTCGAAAAACTGTTTTTT. Translation gives CASSPSQGAFEKLFF. The genes are TRBV4-1 and TRBJ1-4; 8 bases map to TRBD1. The germline V gene has CDR1 MGHRA and CDR2 YSYEKL. The CDR3 spans 15 residues. After removal of 4 bases from V and 8 bases from J, the junction contained 9 bases not matched to a gene.

As DNA, the CDR3 is TGCGCCAGCAGCCAAGTAACGACAGGACACTACGAGCAGTACTTC. Translating it yields CASSQVTTGHYEQYF. The chain recombines TRBV4-3 with TRBJ2-7; a weak D match, TRBD1 (6 bases). CDR3 length equals 15 residues. V was pared by 1 base and J by 3 bases, with 13 bases between. Germline CDR1 is LGHNA and CDR2 is YSLEER.

This chain joins TRBV11-3 and TRBJ2-5; D perhaps matches TRBD1 (5 bases). Germline V gene data show CDR1 as SGHNT and CDR2 as YENEEA. V dropped 4 bases and J dropped 2 bases, with 8 bases sitting between them. This CDR3 has 13 amino acids. The CDR3, as DNA: TGTGCCAGCAGCTCCACAGGACAAGAGACCCAGTACTTC. Its translation: CASSSTGQETQYF.

This clonotype was detected only a few times. The genes are TRBV2 and TRBJ1-5, with D perhaps TRBD1 (5 bases). Trimming removed 7 bases from V and 4 bases from J, with 11 bases in between. Germline CDR1 is SNHLY and CDR2 is FYNNEI. The CDR3 sequence is 13 residues long. CDR3 in DNA: TGTGCCAGCACCGAGGAGGGGAATCAGCCCCAGCATTTT. This sequence encodes CASTEEGNQPQHF.

The chain carries TRBV5-8 and TRBJ1-4; D is possibly TRBD1 (5 bases). The CDR3 has 13 amino acids. Trimming cost V 5 bases and J 8 bases, with 13 bases left between them. CDR1 and CDR2 (germline): SGHTS, YDEGEE. Written as DNA, the CDR3 is TGTGCCAGCAGTCCGGACAATGGAGAAAAACTGTTTTTT. Translation: CASSPDNGEKLFF. Drawing the rest from reference TRBV5-8 and TRBJ1-4, the complete variable domain is EAGVTQSPTHLIKTRGQQATLRCSPISGHTSVYWYQQALGLGLQFLLWYDEGEERNRGNFPPRFSGRQFPNYSSELNVNALELEDSALYLCASSPDNGEKLFFGSGTQLSVL.

The CDR3 DNA sequence: TGTGCCAGCAGTCCTCTGGGACGGGAAGAGACCCAGTACTTC. It codes for CASSPLGREETQYF. The chain employs TRBV28 and TRBJ2-5; D is perhaps TRBD1 or TRBD2 (5 bases each). V was cut by 5 bases and J by 3 bases, with 13 bases left in between. Germline assignment: CDR1 MDHEN and CDR2 SYDVKM. The CDR3 runs to 14 residues.